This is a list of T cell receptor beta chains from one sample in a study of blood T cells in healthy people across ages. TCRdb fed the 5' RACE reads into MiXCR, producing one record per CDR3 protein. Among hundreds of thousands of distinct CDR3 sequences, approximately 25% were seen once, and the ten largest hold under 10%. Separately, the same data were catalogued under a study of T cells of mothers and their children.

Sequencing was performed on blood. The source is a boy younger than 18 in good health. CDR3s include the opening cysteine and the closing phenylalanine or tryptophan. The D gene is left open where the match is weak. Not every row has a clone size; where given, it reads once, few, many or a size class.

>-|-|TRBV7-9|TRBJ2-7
TGTGCCAGCAGCCCGCCGGACTTACCCGACGAGCAGTACTTC
CASSPPDLPDEQYF
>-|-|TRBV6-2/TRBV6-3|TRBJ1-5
TGTGCCAGCAGAAACGACGCATATAGTAATCAGCCCCAGCATTTT
CASRNDAYSNQPQHF
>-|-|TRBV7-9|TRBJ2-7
TGTGCCAGCAGCTTATTGGGGACCTCCTACGAGCAGTACTTC
CASSLLGTSYEQYF
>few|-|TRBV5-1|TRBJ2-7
TGCGCCAGCAGCTTGGAGGGGTCCCCTACTACCGAGCAGTACTTC
CASSLEGSPTTEQYF
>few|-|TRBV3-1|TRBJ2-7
TGTGCCAGCAGCCCCTCCCTCGGCTACGAGCAGTACTTC
CASSPSLGYEQYF
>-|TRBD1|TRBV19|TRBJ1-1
TGTGCCAGTAAGCCAGGGGGAGGAACTGAAGCTTTCTTT
CASKPGGGTEAFF
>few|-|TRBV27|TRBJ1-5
TGTGCCAGCAGTCGAGGGTACAGCAATCAGCCCCAGCATTTT
CASSRGYSNQPQHF
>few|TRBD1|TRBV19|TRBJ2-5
TGTGCCAGTATAGAGGCAGGGGGAGAGACCCAGTACTTC
CASIEAGGETQYF
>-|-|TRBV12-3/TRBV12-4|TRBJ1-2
TGTGCCAGCAAGGGGACCATCCCGACTAACTATGGCTACACCTTC
CASKGTIPTNYGYTF
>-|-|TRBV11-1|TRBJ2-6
TGTGCCAGCAGCGTTAGATTCTCTGGGGCCAACGTCCCGACTTTC
CASSVRFSGANVPTF
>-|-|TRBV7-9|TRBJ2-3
TGTGCCAGCAGCCTAGCAAAGGGCCTCACAGATACGCAGTATTTT
CASSLAKGLTDTQYF
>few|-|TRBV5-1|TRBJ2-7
TGCGCCAGCTCACAGGGAGGTGGCGGCGGGATCACCTACGAGCAGTACTTC
CASSQGGGGGITYEQYF
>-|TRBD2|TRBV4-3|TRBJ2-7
TGCGCCAGCAGCCGGACACTAGCGGGGAACTACGAGCAGTACTTC
CASSRTLAGNYEQYF
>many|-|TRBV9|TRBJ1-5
TGTGCCAGCAGCGTAGGGATAGGGCTCGGCAATCAGCCCCAGCATTTT
CASSVGIGLGNQPQHF
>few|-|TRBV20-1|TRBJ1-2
TGCAGTGCGAGGGGGGGGGAAGGTGGCTACACCTTC
CSARGGEGGYTF
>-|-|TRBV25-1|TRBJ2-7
TGTGCCAGCATCGGGGCGGTCTACGAGCAGTACTTC
CASIGAVYEQYF
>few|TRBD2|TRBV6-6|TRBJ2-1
TGTGCCAGCAGTTCCAGGACTAGTCCCTACAATGAGCAGTTCTTC
CASSSRTSPYNEQFF